The entry that follows covers one TCR beta chain sequence. What it binds is not known. The germline gene is not matched at one end of the junction; a read error may be the cause. Blood RNA came from unsorted whole blood; germline DNA was also extracted. Patients in the cohort were treatment-naive and living with chronic HBV infection. TCR beta cDNA was made from around 520 ng total RNA with a constant-region primer. Investigators got TCR beta libraries out of three nested multiplex PCR rounds, done with slightly modified ARM-PCR. The study ran its first two PCR rounds for roughly 11 cycles each, using TRBV1-TRBV30 forward primers and a C-beta reverse primer. Via MiXCR, TCRdb re-called the multiplex PCR reads, giving one row per CDR3 protein. The repertoire has over 250,000 distinct CDR3 sequences, 45% to 70% of them found once; the top ten carry approximately 15%. The CDR3 contains 14 residues. CDR1 and CDR2 from the germline V gene are LGHNA and YSLEER.

This entry comes from a study of tumor-infiltrating lymphocytes in primary liver carcinoma. At the level of the study: Tumors measured roughly 4 to 10 cm and were stage T1-T3 N0M0. Notes on the study in general: Each sample was bulk and unsorted; consequently, CD4+ and CD8+ repertoires were not compared.

Sequencing was done on a sample of peripheral blood. The clonotype comes from a woman aged 25 to 45 with primary liver carcinoma and hepatitis B virus infection. The chain uses TRBV4-3 and TRBJ2-2; the D call may be TRBD1 or TRBD2 (5 bases each). CDR3 protein: CASSQDGAAGVLFF. The CDR3 DNA sequence: TGCGCCAGCAGCCAAGATGGGGCGGCCGGGGTGCTGTTTTTC.